This T cell receptor beta chain was captured by sequencing in a study of OX40 agonist ivuxolimab in advanced cancers. The CDR3 is 15 residues long. Germline V lookup: CDR1 SGHNT, CDR2 YENEEA. The junction had 4 bases not matched to a gene; V was cut back by 4 bases and J by 9 bases. Method: immunoSEQ multiplex PCR; TCRdb's copy keeps in-frame clones and lacks some. The top ten hold 19% of the sample, which has several thousand clones, around 82% seen once. Sequenced here: CD4+ or CD8+ T cells sorted from blood, sampled in a trial of the OX40 agonist ivuxolimab. This sequence was found in an adult with an advanced solid tumor such as melanoma, head and neck, liver or kidney cancer. This chain uses TRBV11-3 with TRBJ2-1; TRBD2 matches at 15 bases. The CDR3 nucleotides read TGTGCCAGCAGCTCGGGACTAGCGGGGGGTGGTGAGCAGTTCTTC. Its protein is CASSSGLAGGGEQFF.